This entry describes one T cell receptor beta chain. In this sample, this clone turned up a few times. The target of this receptor is not known. No base quality information exists; no much larger clone differs at one position. These data belong to a study of blood T cell repertoires in COVID-19 (dated by TCRdb to 2018 to 2020). At the level of the whole study: Samples from collaborators originated in the United States, Italy and Spain and spanned both the acute and convalescent phases of COVID-19. The material from the prospective study consisted of cDNA or gDNA derived from T cells, B-cell-depleted T cells, or PBMCs. The dataset comprised deeply sampled blood TCRbeta repertoires from subjects exposed to, actively infected with, or recovered from COVID-19. The repertoires were released in a freely available public database intended as a resource for research on the immune response to SARS-CoV-2. The samples were drawn from the first 160 participants of the ongoing ImmuneRACE study and from some 1,300 subjects provided by 6 global collaborators. Nearly every sample came with metadata listing a de-identified subject ID, COVID-19 status, age in years and sex. Where available, HLA class I and class II types were taken from metadata supplied by the sample provider and were not determined by assay-based typing.

At one collaborating source in Seattle, patients were enrolled during active infection and were followed longitudinally through the course of disease. Collaborating institutions collected whole blood in K2EDTA tubes following their own protocols. For TCRbeta analysis, collaborators shipped samples as frozen whole blood, isolated PBMCs, or DNA extracted from either of those sample types. TCRbeta CDR3 regions were amplified from genomic DNA by means of the immunoSEQ Assay, a bias-controlled multiplex PCR. From the authors' description of their analysis: Nucleated cell counts per sample were estimated from amplification of reference gene primers within the assay. Sequence reads were collapsed and filtered to measure the absolute abundance of every unique TCRbeta CDR3 rearrangement. For each sample, productive Simpson clonality was calculated as the square root of Simpson's diversity index over productive rearrangements. This is the immuneACCESS table as TCRdb keeps it, with only in-frame sequences that have V and J called. A part of the clones is gone; compared with another copy, unresolved V genes explain less than half, and the rest is unexplained. V and J calls and clone size are as listed in that table; D and trimming were resolved from the DNA. The sample contains 300,000 to 450,000 clones, more than 75% of them found a single time. The ten largest make up about 2% of the sample.

What the research found in general, with its limitations: The quantity of clinical and demographic metadata differed by source and by participant and was supplied without curation.

The junction carries 15 bases between V and J, which are trimmed by 8 bases and 1 base respectively. Reading the germline V gene gives CDR1 MDHEN and CDR2 SYDVKM. CDR3 length: 15 amino acids, cysteine to phenylalanine. Only the CDR3 region is kept as DNA, spanning 45 bases read in frame from base 1. The sequence came from a woman aged 55-70 years with COVID-19, enrolled during active disease. The material sequenced was peripheral blood. The chain links TRBV28 with TRBJ1-3, and the D gene may be TRBD1, 5 bases matching. The CDR3 protein is CASGSQQVSGNTIYF. The DNA is as follows: TGTGCCAGCGGATCTCAACAGGTATCTGGAAACACCATATATTTT.